This entry concerns a single T cell receptor beta chain. What it recognizes is unknown. This specimen comes from a study of shared clonotypes between healthy human individuals. About the research overall: Those who served as donors were a couple of women and three men between the ages of 18 and 49.

Here immunoSEQ multiplex PCR was the method, and the copy in TCRdb shows in-frame clones only, minus some. The sample carries nearly 2 million clones, roughly 95% recorded once. Selected positively for CCR7 and CD45RO-negative, naive CD8 cells excluded terminally differentiated effector memory CD45RA+ cells. Losses at the gene ends were 3 bases for V and 7 bases for J; bases not matched to a gene: 14. Germline V gene lookup returns CDR1 MGHRA and CDR2 YSYEKL. CDR3 length equals 16 residues. Study-wide findings and caveats: Rarefaction demonstrated incomplete sorted-subset sequencing despite large depth. Specimens sampled were limited to blood, with tissue repertoires likely differing.

The gene calls are TRBV4-1 and TRBJ1-1, with TRBD1 matching 7 bases. This receptor was taken from a man between 18 and 29 years old in good health. Sequenced input: naive CD8+ T cells sorted from blood. The DNA of the CDR3 is TGCGCCAGCAGCCAGTTTCTGGGAGGGGGCATTGATGAAGCTTTCTTT. Translated, it gives CASSQFLGGGIDEAFF.